The 10 T cell receptor beta chains reported below all come from one sample, sequenced in a study of blood T cell repertoires in COVID-19. Sequencing was performed with immunoSEQ multiplex PCR; in TCRdb, only in-frame clones are kept and a portion is missing. In the table there are roughly 32,000 clones, roughly 87% of which are singletons. The material sequenced was peripheral blood. The receptor set was obtained from a man in his 70s with active or convalescent COVID-19.

The chain's CDR3 is CASSRLGQARGYGYTF. The CDR3 DNA is TGTGCCAGCAGCAGACTAGGACAGGCACGAGGGTATGGCTACACCTTC. The chain uses TRBV9 and TRBJ1-2; 7 bases agree with TRBD1. CDR1 is SGDLS, CDR2 YYNGEE, per germline. The CDR3 is 16 residues long. V shed 4 bases and J 5 bases; nucleotides not matched to a gene: 14.

The chain links TRBV6-5 to TRBJ2-3; D might be TRBD2 (9 bases). CDR1 and CDR2 (germline): MNHEY, SVGAGI. Trimming cost V 2 bases and J 5 bases, with 17 bases left between them. The length of the CDR3 is 16 residues. DNA of the CDR3: TGTGCCAGCAGTTACGACAGGGGTAGCGGGAGAGATACGCAGTATTTT. Its translation is CASSYDRGSGRDTQYF.

This rearrangement joins TRBV29-1 to TRBJ1-1, with a weak D call TRBD1 (5 bases). Germline V gives CDR1 SQVTM, CDR2 ANQGSEA. The V end lost 6 bases, the J end lost 2 bases, and 16 bases lay between the germline ends. There are 14 residues in the CDR3. The CDR3 reads CSVVPERGNTEAFF. The CDR3 DNA sequence: TGCAGCGTAGTCCCGGAAAGGGGAAACACTGAAGCTTTCTTT.

This clone was detected once. V gene TRBV5-1 combines with J gene TRBJ2-1; D perhaps matches TRBD2 (5 bases). The V end was cut by 0 bases, the J end by 7 bases, with 11 bases between. CDR3 length equals 14 residues. The germline V gene has CDR1 SGHRS and CDR2 YFSETQ. The CDR3 sequence: CASSLGRGGNEQFF. The CDR3 DNA is TGCGCCAGCAGCTTGGGTCGGGGTGGGAATGAGCAGTTCTTC.

The V and J genes are TRBV7-6 and TRBJ2-7, with 8 bases matching TRBD2. Unmatched junction bases numbered 11, after V lost 0 bases and J lost 7 bases. Germline lookup yields CDR1 SGHVS and CDR2 FNYEAQ. The CDR3 covers 16 residues. CDR3 nucleotides: TGTGCCAGCAGCTTAGCGGAGATAGCGGGAAGGGATGAGCAGTACTTC. It yields the protein CASSLAEIAGRDEQYF.

This chain uses TRBV5-4 with TRBJ2-2; unclear D gene. This CDR3 has 13 amino acids. Germline CDR1 reads SGHNT; CDR2 reads YYREEE (reference sequence). Between the trimmed V and J ends, which lost 4 bases and 5 bases, there was a span of 9 bases. CDR3 loop: CASSLDLTGELFF. The CDR3 DNA sequence: TGTGCCAGCAGCCTCGACTTGACCGGGGAGCTGTTTTTT. Complete variable domain (other parts from reference TRBV5-4 and TRBJ2-2): ETGVTQSPTHLIKTRGQQVTLRCSSQSGHNTVSWYQQALGQGPQFIFQYYREEENGRGNFPPRFSGLQFPNYSSELNVNALELDDSALYLCASSLDLTGELFFGEGSRLTVL.

In DNA form, the CDR3 reads TGTGCCAGCAGTTTAAGGGGCGGGTGGCGGGGAACAACCTACGAGCAGTACTTC. It yields the protein CASSLRGGWRGTTYEQYF. The chain combines TRBV27 with TRBJ2-7, with D possibly being TRBD2 (6 bases). The V gene's germline CDR1 is MNHEY and CDR2 SMNVEV (reference sequence). V lost 2 bases and J 2 bases, leaving 22 bases between the germline ends. CDR3 length: 18 residues.

The chain couples TRBV4-1 to TRBJ1-2; the match to TRBD1 covers 8 bases. This CDR3 region has 13 residues. CDR1 is MGHRA, CDR2 YSYEKL, per germline. V shed 3 bases, J shed 8 bases, and the junction held 5 bases outside the gene matches. The chain's CDR3 is CASSQDRESGYTF. CDR3 DNA: TGCGCCAGCAGCCAGGACAGGGAAAGCGGCTACACCTTC.

The J gene is TRBJ1-1, the V gene TRBV18; 8 bases are a match to TRBD1. CDR3 length equals 13 residues. The germline V gene encodes CDR1 KGHSH and CDR2 LQKENI. With V trimmed by 8 bases and J by 1 base, 3 bases remained unmatched. CDR3 sequence: CASTGQANTEAFF. The CDR3, as DNA: TGTGCCAGCACGGGACAGGCGAACACTGAAGCTTTCTTT.

V usage is TRBV5-1 and J usage is TRBJ1-6; 9 nucleotides line up with TRBD1. Germline V gene sequence: CDR1 SGHRS, CDR2 YFSETQ. Germline trimming cut 5 bases from V and 6 bases from J; bases unmatched to any gene: 6. CDR3 length: 15 amino acids. CDR3 in amino acids: CASRNRQGGNSPLHF. The DNA for the CDR3 is TGCGCCAGCAGAAACCGACAGGGGGGTAATTCACCCCTCCACTTT.